This entry is about one T cell receptor (beta chain). The antigen is not known. 60 Vbeta and 13 Jbeta primers were used in PCR. Only in-frame clones appear in the TCRdb table, and some are missing; sequencing was by immunoSEQ multiplex PCR. The table includes about 67,000 clones, approximately 67% detected once. The V gene end was trimmed by 3 bases and the J gene end by 4 bases; junction bases not matched to a gene: 7. Germline V gene data show CDR1 as SGHTA and CDR2 as FQGNSA. The CDR3 consists of 15 residues. This sample was taken from a study of cytomegalovirus exposure and HLA in healthy donors. General study points: Among the CMV-associated chains, three were confirmed in vitro as specific for CMV antigens. TCR beta chains associated with HLA were, in a later analysis, more clonally expanded than equally common others.

Sequencing was done on a sample of PBMCs. The chain couples TRBV7-2 to TRBJ1-1; 8 nucleotides align to TRBD1. The receptor was derived from a woman in her twenties or thirties in good health and CMV-seronegative. CDR3 sequence (DNA): TGTGCCAGCAGCTTTGCCAGGGGGCAGACCACTGAAGCTTTCTTT. This gives the protein CASSFARGQTTEAFF.